The sequence of this T cell receptor beta chain was determined in a study of regulatory T cells in long-lasting Graves disease. Study-wide findings and caveats: Limited sample numbers may have lowered accuracy.

A remark on this clonotype: Its antigen is currently unknown.

Time point reported: persistent/refractory GD, antithyroid drugs over 5 years with positive TRAb. Extracted PBMC RNA gave rise to the TCR library. Building the TCR beta libraries relied on iRepertoire HTBI primers, and CDR3 regions underwent Arm-PCR. Methods used by the authors: From all samples, identification returned 11 to 15 TRBJ and approximately 63 TRBV segments. TCRdb re-called the multiplex PCR reads with MiXCR, one entry per CDR3 protein. TCRdb's processing, not the study's, gives the V and J calls here. The sample carries about 290,000 distinct CDR3 sequences, around 23% recorded once. This clonotype was sampled from a female donor with Graves disease. Here the sequenced sample was peripheral blood mononuclear cells (PBMCs), taken when the disease was refractory, from a patient treated with antithyroid drugs.

This CDR3 reads CASSFGGPEQFF. DNA for the CDR3: TGTGCCAGCAGTTTCGGCGGACCGGAGCAGTTCTTC. The rearrangement joins TRBV27 to TRBJ2-1; no clear D gene. The CDR3 runs to 12 residues. Germline-derived CDR1 and CDR2 are MNHEY and SMNVEV (reference sequence). Trimming cost V 3 bases and J 10 bases, with 10 bases left between them.